A selection of T cell receptor beta chains follows, all from one sample in a study of PD-1 blockade in classical Hodgkin lymphoma. TCRdb's copy holds only in-frame clones and misses some; the assay was immunoSEQ multiplex PCR. The sample has under 40,000 clones, about 87% seen once. Sequencing input: CD4+ T cells from blood. These receptor sequences come from a human donor with classical Hodgkin lymphoma. Both conserved end residues are part of each CDR3. The order of the fields is CDR3 DNA, CDR3 protein, clone size, CDR3 length, J gene, V gene, D gene. A D gene is named only where the DNA matches it firmly. Rows may omit the clone size; those that give it use once, few, many or a size class.

TGTGCCAGCAGCGTAACCATTGGCACCGGGGAGCTGTTTTTT | CASSVTIGTGELFF | few | 14 | TRBJ2-2 | TRBV9 | -
TGTGCCAGCCAGGACCCTGGGGCCAACGTCCTGACTTTC | CASQDPGANVLTF | - | 13 | TRBJ2-6 | TRBV6-6 | -
TGCGCCAGCAGCCCCGGGGCAGGTTTGGCCTTGGGTGAGCAGTTCTTC | CASSPGAGLALGEQFF | - | 16 | TRBJ2-1 | TRBV5-1 | -
TGTGCCGGACTCGGGGGGCGCTTGAAGACCCAGTACTTC | CAGLGGRLKTQYF | - | 13 | TRBJ2-5 | TRBV19 | -
TGCGCCAGCAGCTCGGGGTTAGGGGGGACGCAAGAGACCCAGTACTTC | CASSSGLGGTQETQYF | - | 16 | TRBJ2-5 | TRBV5-1 | -
TGTGCCAGCAGCCAAGATCTAAACAGTGAAGCTTTCTTT | CASSQDLNSEAFF | - | 13 | TRBJ1-1 | TRBV14 | -
TGTGCCAGCAGTGTGCTTTCAGGGTGGGACACTGAAGCTTTCTTT | CASSVLSGWDTEAFF | - | 15 | TRBJ1-1 | TRBV6-1 | -
TGTGCCAGCTCACCGTCGCCGCCACGCGCTTACAATGAGCAGTTCTTC | CASSPSPPRAYNEQFF | - | 16 | TRBJ2-1 | TRBV18 | -
TGTGCCAGCTCACCAAGCGCAGGGATGTTTAGCAATCAGCCCCAGCATTTT | CASSPSAGMFSNQPQHF | once | 17 | TRBJ1-5 | TRBV18 | -
TGCGCCAGCAGCTTGGGGACAGGGGTCAACGAGCAGTACTTC | CASSLGTGVNEQYF | - | 14 | TRBJ2-7 | TRBV5-1 | TRBD1
TGTGCCAGCACCTCGCAGGGAGACTATGGCTACACCTTC | CASTSQGDYGYTF | - | 13 | TRBJ1-2 | TRBV28 | -
TGTGCCAGCAGCCAAATAAGGGGGGCTAACTATGGCTACACCTTC | CASSQIRGANYGYTF | - | 15 | TRBJ1-2 | TRBV7-2 | -
TGCGCCAGCAGCGACTACCAGGGGACGGGTGAGCAGTTCTTC | CASSDYQGTGEQFF | - | 14 | TRBJ2-1 | TRBV5-1 | -
TGTGCCAGCAGCTTGGCGCTTACCCTAGGACAGAGAGTGAACTACGAGCAGTACTTC | CASSLALTLGQRVNYEQYF | - | 19 | TRBJ2-7 | TRBV7-9 | -
TGTGCCAGAAGGTTGACGACTAGCGGGAGGAGCAATGAGCAGTTCTTC | CARRLTTSGRSNEQFF | - | 16 | TRBJ2-1 | TRBV5-3 | TRBD2
TGTGCCACCACTAGAGGGGGCGGTTATGGCTACACCTTC | CATTRGGGYGYTF | few | 13 | TRBJ1-2 | TRBV27 | TRBD1
TGTGCCAGCAAGGGACTATTGCAAGAGACCCAGTACTTC | CASKGLLQETQYF | - | 13 | TRBJ2-5 | TRBV6-1 | TRBD2
TGTGCCAGCACTACCTCGGGTGGAGGTAAAGCTGAAGCTTTCTTT | CASTTSGGGKAEAFF | - | 15 | TRBJ1-1 | TRBV28 | -
TGTGCCAGCAGTCCACGGAGCCTGAACACTGAAGCTTTCTTT | CASSPRSLNTEAFF | - | 14 | TRBJ1-1 | TRBV6-1 | -
TGTGCCAGCAGCTTTACCCTTAGAAACACTGAAGCTTTCTTT | CASSFTLRNTEAFF | - | 14 | TRBJ1-1 | TRBV11-3 | -
TGTGCCACCTGCCCACAGGGACGCACCGGGGAGCTGTTTTTT | CATCPQGRTGELFF | once | 14 | TRBJ2-2 | TRBV19 | -
TGCGCCAGCAGCCAAGGTGCCGTCGGATTAAAGAACACTGAAGCTTTCTTT | CASSQGAVGLKNTEAFF | - | 17 | TRBJ1-1 | TRBV4-1 | -
TGTGCCAGCAGCCAGGGAAGCCTCCGGGACAGTAATGGCTACACCTTC | CASSQGSLRDSNGYTF | once | 16 | TRBJ1-2 | TRBV14 | TRBD1
TGTGCCAGCAGTTTATTCAACGCGAACACTGAAGCTTTCTTT | CASSLFNANTEAFF | few | 14 | TRBJ1-1 | TRBV28 | -
TGTGCCAGCAGCTTGGCTAGCGGGCGCACAGATACGCAGTATTTT | CASSLASGRTDTQYF | - | 15 | TRBJ2-3 | TRBV5-4 | TRBD2
TGTGCCAGCAGTAGGGACAGGGGCGCGGGAGGCAATCAGCCCCAGCATTTT | CASSRDRGAGGNQPQHF | - | 17 | TRBJ1-5 | TRBV2 | TRBD1
TGCGCCAGCAGCCTGCTCGGGATTGAAGTGGGGGATACGCAGTATTTT | CASSLLGIEVGDTQYF | - | 16 | TRBJ2-3 | TRBV4-1 | -
TGTGCCAGCATCTCCGGACTAGGCTCGGGCAATGAGCAGTTCTTC | CASISGLGSGNEQFF | - | 15 | TRBJ2-1 | TRBV7-9 | TRBD2
TGTGCCAGCAGCTTAGCGCCGGGAGTCGGAGAGACCCAGTACTTC | CASSLAPGVGETQYF | once | 15 | TRBJ2-5 | TRBV11-1 | -
TGTGCCAGCAGACCTACAGGGGGAGGAAACACCATATATTTT | CASRPTGGGNTIYF | - | 14 | TRBJ1-3 | TRBV7-9 | TRBD1
TGTGCCAGCAGCTTATTAAGGGCAGATACGCAGTATTTT | CASSLLRADTQYF | few | 13 | TRBJ2-3 | TRBV11-2 | -
TGTGCCAGTAGTGCGTACCGGGACAGGAACTATGGCTACACCTTC | CASSAYRDRNYGYTF | - | 15 | TRBJ1-2 | TRBV19 | TRBD1
TGTGCCAGCAGTCTACAGGGTCTGTATGGCTACACCTTC | CASSLQGLYGYTF | once | 13 | TRBJ1-2 | TRBV6-5 | -
TGCGCCAGCAGTGTTTACGGGGGCAATGAGCAGTTCTTC | CASSVYGGNEQFF | - | 13 | TRBJ2-1 | TRBV10-2 | -
TGTGCCAGCCGTCGGGGACCGAACACTGAAGCTTTCTTT | CASRRGPNTEAFF | - | 13 | TRBJ1-1 | TRBV6-5 | -
TGTGCCATCAGTATGGGGTCCGGGACAGGGGGCGCCGGGTCTCAGCCCCAGCATTTT | CAISMGSGTGGAGSQPQHF | - | 19 | TRBJ1-5 | TRBV10-3 | TRBD1
TGTGCCAGCAGCTCCGACCGATACGAGCAGTACTTC | CASSSDRYEQYF | once | 12 | TRBJ2-7 | TRBV11-2 | -
TGTGCCAGCAGACCGGGACTAGCGGACTACAATGAGCAGTTCTTC | CASRPGLADYNEQFF | once | 15 | TRBJ2-1 | TRBV7-6 | TRBD2
TGTGCCAGCAGTTTAAGAAGGGATACGCAGTATTTT | CASSLRRDTQYF | - | 12 | TRBJ2-3 | TRBV28 | -
TGTGCCAGCAGCTCCTGGTTAACAGCCACTGAAGCTTTCTTT | CASSSWLTATEAFF | - | 14 | TRBJ1-1 | TRBV13 | -
TGTGCCAGCAGCTTAGGTTTCGGCGGACTAGCGGAAGAGACCCAGTACTTC | CASSLGFGGLAEETQYF | - | 17 | TRBJ2-5 | TRBV11-2 | TRBD2
TGTGCCAGCAGTGAAGCGCAGGGGGCCTGGGAAAAACTGTTTTTT | CASSEAQGAWEKLFF | - | 15 | TRBJ1-4 | TRBV6-1 | TRBD1
TGTGCCAGCAGCTCCCGGACTAGCGCGAGCACAGATACGCAGTATTTT | CASSSRTSASTDTQYF | - | 16 | TRBJ2-3 | TRBV13 | TRBD2
TGTGCCAGTAGTATAAACTATGGCTACACCTTC | CASSINYGYTF | - | 11 | TRBJ1-2 | TRBV19 | -
TGTGCCAGCAGCTTGTTGACGGGACAGGGGGCGTGGAATGAGCAGTTCTTC | CASSLLTGQGAWNEQFF | - | 17 | TRBJ2-1 | TRBV7-6 | TRBD1
TGTGCCAGCAGTCGGGACAGGATTGGAACTGAAGCTTTCTTT | CASSRDRIGTEAFF | - | 14 | TRBJ1-1 | TRBV2 | TRBD1
TGTGCCAGCAGTTACGGGGACTATGGCTACACCTTC | CASSYGDYGYTF | - | 12 | TRBJ1-2 | TRBV6-5 | -
TGTGCCAGCAGTAGGAACAGGGGTGGGTCAGATACGCAGTATTTT | CASSRNRGGSDTQYF | - | 15 | TRBJ2-3 | TRBV25-1 | TRBD1
TGTGCCAGCAGCGCCTCAGGCTTTGACTATGGCTACACCTTC | CASSASGFDYGYTF | - | 14 | TRBJ1-2 | TRBV9 | -
TGCAGCGTCGGCAGGGGGCGAGAGCAGTACTTC | CSVGRGREQYF | - | 11 | TRBJ2-5 | TRBV29-1 | TRBD1
TGTGCCTGGAGTAGACAGGGGAATGAGCAGTTCTTC | CAWSRQGNEQFF | - | 12 | TRBJ2-1 | TRBV30 | TRBD1
TGTGCCAGCAGCTTAGGGTCAAGTTCTGAAGCTTTCTTT | CASSLGSSSEAFF | - | 13 | TRBJ1-1 | TRBV11-2 | -